Presented here are 28 T cell receptor beta chains from one specimen sequenced in a study of cytomegalovirus exposure and HLA in healthy donors. Data came from immunoSEQ multiplex PCR; TCRdb stores just in-frame clones and leaves some out. The sample lists under 200,000 clones; roughly 90% were seen once. Material: PBMCs. All receptors derive from a man younger than 30 in good health and CMV-seropositive.

V gene TRBV7-8 combines with J gene TRBJ2-1; 14 bases map to TRBD2. Germline V CDR1 and CDR2: SGHVS, FQNEAQ. This CDR3 contains 17 residues. Trimming cost V 5 bases and J 8 bases; bases outside gene matches: 11. This CDR3 reads CASSGRRLAGGHDEQFF. The CDR3 DNA follows: TGTGCCAGCAGCGGACGCCGACTAGCGGGAGGGCATGATGAGCAGTTCTTC.

This chain uses TRBV7-9 with TRBJ2-1, with 11 bases matching TRBD2. V trimming: 4 bases; J trimming: 8 bases; junction bases outside the gene matches: 7. Germline V gene sequence: CDR1 SEHNR, CDR2 FQNEAQ (reference sequence). CDR3 length: 15 amino acids. CDR3 amino acids: CASSSGLAVLDEQFF. The CDR3 DNA reads as TGTGCCAGCAGCTCGGGACTAGCGGTGCTGGATGAGCAGTTCTTC.

The chain couples TRBV28 to TRBJ2-4, with 14 bases aligning to TRBD2. The V segment lost 1 base and the J segment 9 bases; nucleotides outside the gene matches: 8. Germline V gives CDR1 MDHEN, CDR2 SYDVKM. This CDR3 has 17 amino acids. CDR3 in DNA: TGTGCCAGCAGTTTATTGACTAGCGGGAGGGGCTTAGCCATTCAGTACTTC. This translates into CASSLLTSGRGLAIQYF.

The chain couples TRBV7-6 to TRBJ2-7; tentative D call: TRBD2 (5 bases). The CDR3 sequence is 15 residues long. Trimming took 7 bases from V and 5 from J, leaving 21 bases between them. Germline V gene lookup returns CDR1 SGHVS and CDR2 FNYEAQ. The CDR3 loop reads CASTKNSYPADEQYF. In DNA form, the CDR3 reads TGTGCCAGCACCAAAAACAGCTACCCAGCGGACGAGCAGTACTTC.

The V gene is TRBV5-1, the J gene TRBJ1-1; 10 bases match TRBD1. This CDR3 is built from 14 residues. CDR1 is SGHRS, CDR2 YFSETQ, per germline. The V and J ends lost 9 bases and 5 bases, in that order; junction bases with no gene match: 10. The CDR3 sequence is CATGHGTGVTEAFF. The CDR3 DNA is TGCGCCACCGGTCACGGGACAGGGGTTACTGAAGCTTTCTTT.

V is TRBV27 and J is TRBJ1-1; 9 nucleotides agree with TRBD1. This CDR3 has 13 residues. Trimming cost V 6 bases and J 7 bases; bases outside gene matches: 6. Germline values: CDR1 MNHEY, CDR2 SMNVEV (reference sequence). Here the CDR3 reads CASRRTGGGEAFF. Written as DNA, the CDR3 is TGTGCCAGCAGACGTACAGGGGGCGGTGAAGCTTTCTTT.

About this clone itself: Germline is not matched at one junction end, which may reflect a read error. This chain joins TRBV5-4 and TRBJ2-3, with 8 positions matching TRBD1. This CDR3 region has 13 residues. The V gene's germline CDR1 is SGHNT and CDR2 YYREEE (reference sequence). DNA for the CDR3: TGTGTCAGCTTTTCACAGGGGGCAGATACGCAGTATTTT. It codes for CVSFSQGADTQYF.

The chain combines TRBV27 with TRBJ2-1; D is possibly TRBD1 (5 bases). CDR3 length: 15 residues. Germline V gene data show CDR1 as MNHEY and CDR2 as SMNVEV (reference sequence). Trimming stripped 2 bases from V and 4 bases from J, with 12 bases between. The CDR3 loop reads CASSLQVDSYNEQFF. Written as DNA, the CDR3 is TGTGCCAGCAGTTTACAGGTTGACAGTTACAATGAGCAGTTCTTC.

The V and J genes are TRBV4-2 and TRBJ2-7, with 8 nucleotides matching TRBD2. V lost 4 bases and J lost 3; bases outside the gene matches: 8. This CDR3 region has 15 residues. CDR1 is LGHNA and CDR2 is YNFKEQ in the germline V gene. In DNA, the CDR3 is TGTGCCAGCAGCCTGCATGGGCGGGGGGACTACGAGCAGTACTTC. This sequence encodes CASSLHGRGDYEQYF.

Here the CDR3 reads CASSTRTDTQYF. Written as DNA, the CDR3 is TGTGCCAGCAGTACTCGCACAGATACGCAGTATTTT. The chain employs TRBV27 and TRBJ2-3, with unresolved D. V was pared by 5 bases and J by 1 base, with 4 bases between. Germline values: CDR1 MNHEY, CDR2 SMNVEV (reference sequence). The CDR3 is 12 residues long.

The rearrangement joins TRBV19 to TRBJ2-5; 7 positions agree with TRBD2. Germline V gene data show CDR1 as LNHDA and CDR2 as SQIVND (reference sequence). J gave up 5 bases and V 4 bases, and 7 bases lay outside the gene matches. The CDR3 has 14 residues. The CDR3 DNA reads as TGTGCCAGTAGTAAACGACTAGCAGGGGAGACCCAGTACTTC. This sequence encodes CASSKRLAGETQYF.

The genes are TRBV18 and TRBJ2-2; no reliable D call. V lost 2 bases to trimming and J lost 1 base, with 14 bases between them. The length of the CDR3 is 17 residues. The germline gives CDR1 KGHSH, CDR2 LQKENI. In DNA, the CDR3 is TGTGCCAGCTCACCAAGTCAGCGTCGATTGAACACCGGGGAGCTGTTTTTT. Translating it yields CASSPSQRRLNTGELFF.

This chain joins TRBV4-2 and TRBJ2-1; D may be TRBD2 (5 bases). The V gene's germline CDR1 is LGHNA and CDR2 YNFKEQ. V lost 4 bases and J 5 bases, leaving 15 bases between the germline ends. This CDR3 is 15 amino acids long. The DNA for the CDR3 is TGTGCCAGCAGCCCCCTCCCATTGACTAACAATGAGCAGTTCTTC. Its translation: CASSPLPLTNNEQFF.

The rearrangement uses TRBV2 and TRBJ2-3; 7 positions match TRBD2. V lost 7 bases to trimming and J lost 5 bases; unmatched junction nucleotides: 12. Germline values: CDR1 SNHLY, CDR2 FYNNEI. This CDR3 comprises 15 residues. CDR3 DNA sequence: TGTGCCAGCAATCTCGCGGGAGTACGACGAGATACGCAGTATTTT. Translation: CASNLAGVRRDTQYF.

This clone was seen more than once but under ten times. The genes are TRBV28 and TRBJ1-2; 7 bases agree with TRBD1. This CDR3 spans 13 amino acids. The V and J ends lost 10 bases and 8 bases, in that order; junction bases with no gene match: 13. In germline, CDR1 is MDHEN, CDR2 SYDVKM. For the CDR3, the DNA is TGTGCCACCACTACAGGGGCCGTAAGGGGCTACACCTTC. Translation: CATTTGAVRGYTF.

The chain links TRBV28 to TRBJ1-2; D uncertain. The CDR3 loop spans 12 amino acids. V was shortened by 4 bases and J by 8 bases, with 11 bases between the two germline ends. From germline, CDR1 is MDHEN and CDR2 SYDVKM. Here the CDR3 reads CASSSISEGYTF. CDR3 bases: TGTGCCAGCAGTTCTATCTCCGAGGGCTACACCTTC.

The chain couples TRBV5-6 to TRBJ2-1; 14 bases fit TRBD2. Trimming took 0 bases from V and 8 from J; bases not matched to a gene: 1. Germline-derived CDR1 and CDR2 are SGHDT and YYEEEE. This CDR3 contains 15 residues. This CDR3 reads CASSLGLAGGDEQFF. The CDR3 DNA is TGTGCCAGCAGCTTGGGACTAGCGGGAGGGGATGAGCAGTTCTTC. Full variable domain (rest looked up from reference TRBV5-6 and TRBJ2-1): DAGVTQSPTHLIKTRGQQVTLRCSPKSGHDTVSWYQQALGQGPQFIFQYYEEEERQRGNFPDRFSGHQFPNYSSELNVNALLLGDSALYLCASSLGLAGGDEQFFGPGTRLTVL.

The chain carries TRBV5-6 and TRBJ2-7; 7 nucleotides match TRBD1. V was pared by 4 bases and J by 3 bases, with 4 bases of the junction left unmatched. The germline V gene encodes CDR1 SGHDT and CDR2 YYEEEE. The CDR3 length is 13 residues. The CDR3 spells CASSQGQIYEQYF. CDR3 bases: TGTGCCAGCAGCCAGGGACAGATCTACGAGCAGTACTTC.

V and J are TRBV5-1 and TRBJ1-1; 9 nucleotides match TRBD1. This CDR3 is built from 13 residues. Germline-derived CDR1 and CDR2 are SGHRS and YFSETQ. The ends lost 7 bases at V and 0 bases at J; junction bases unmatched: 1. The CDR3 DNA reads TGCGCCAGCGGGACAGGGATGAACACTGAAGCTTTCTTT. Translating it yields CASGTGMNTEAFF.

V gene TRBV5-5 combines with J gene TRBJ1-1; 7 positions match TRBD1. Germline values: CDR1 SGHKS, CDR2 YYEKEE (reference sequence). With V trimmed by 0 bases and J by 0 bases, 8 bases remained unmatched. This CDR3 spans 17 amino acids. CDR3 region: CASSLAGGGTVNTEAFF. The CDR3 DNA follows: TGTGCCAGCAGCTTGGCCGGAGGGGGCACGGTGAACACTGAAGCTTTCTTT.

V is TRBV30 and J is TRBJ1-2, with 9 bases identical to TRBD1. The CDR3 is made up of 15 amino acids. After removal of 2 bases from V and 8 bases from J, the junction contained 12 bases not matched to a gene. CDR1 and CDR2 (germline): GTSNPN, SVGIG (reference sequence). Written as DNA, the CDR3 is TGTGCCTGGAGTCCCTTACAGGGGGCGCCGGGGGGCTACACCTTC. This sequence encodes CAWSPLQGAPGGYTF. The full variable domain, in which reference TRBV30 and TRBJ1-2 provide the parts outside the CDR3, is SQTIHQWPATLVQPVGSPLSLECTVEGTSNPNLYWYRQAAGRGLQLLFYSVGIGQISSEVPQNLSASRPQDRQFILSSKKLLLSDSGFYLCAWSPLQGAPGGYTFGSGTRLTVV.

This chain joins TRBV6-5 and TRBJ1-4; a weak D match, TRBD1 (6 bases). V was shortened by 0 bases and J by 5 bases, with 10 bases between the two germline ends. This CDR3 is 15 amino acids long. Germline CDR1 and CDR2: MNHEY and SVGAGI. For the CDR3, the DNA is TGTGCCAGCAGTTACTCGGGTCAGGGGAATGAAAAACTGTTTTTT. The encoded protein is CASSYSGQGNEKLFF.

This clone was seen more than once but under ten times. The chain recombines TRBV18 with TRBJ2-7, with 9 bases that match TRBD2. The trim removed 2 bases at V and 5 bases at J, leaving 4 bases unmatched. CDR3 length: 14 residues. CDR1 and CDR2 from the germline V gene are KGHSH and LQKENI. The CDR3 loop is CASSPGIAGDEQYF. The CDR3 DNA is TGTGCCAGCTCACCAGGGATAGCGGGAGACGAGCAGTACTTC. Supplemented by reference TRBV18 and TRBJ2-7, the full variable domain reads NAGVMQNPRHLVRRRGQEARLRCSPMKGHSHVYWYRQLPEEGLKFMVYLQKENIIDESGMPKERFSAEFPKEGPSILRIQQVVRGDSAAYFCASSPGIAGDEQYFGPGTRLTVT.

The chain carries TRBV28 and TRBJ1-1; D is ambiguous. This CDR3 contains 13 residues. Trimming removed 2 bases from V and 4 bases from J, with 8 bases in between. Per germline, CDR1 MDHEN and CDR2 SYDVKM. The CDR3 coding sequence is TGTGCCAGCAGTTTAAATGGCGGCACTGAAGCTTTCTTT. This gives the protein CASSLNGGTEAFF.

The chain recombines TRBV27 with TRBJ2-1, with 12 bases that match TRBD2. V shed 6 bases, J shed 4 bases, and the junction held 4 bases outside the gene matches. Germline V gene lookup returns CDR1 MNHEY and CDR2 SMNVEV (reference sequence). The CDR3 spans 15 residues. The DNA of the CDR3 is TGTGCCAGCAGAGGGGGACTAGCGGGTTACAATGAGCAGTTCTTC. Translated: CASRGGLAGYNEQFF.

V and J are TRBV4-1 and TRBJ2-7; 13 nucleotides align to TRBD2. V lost 1 base, J lost 5 bases, and 8 bases stayed unmatched. The germline gives CDR1 MGHRA, CDR2 YSYEKL. The CDR3 length is 17 residues. CDR3 amino acids: CASSQGRTSGRTHEQYF. DNA of the CDR3: TGCGCCAGCAGCCAAGGGCGGACTAGCGGGAGAACACACGAGCAGTACTTC.

V gene TRBV10-3 combines with J gene TRBJ2-2; TRBD2 matches at 10 bases. J gave up 3 bases and V 3 bases, and 4 bases lay outside the gene matches. The CDR3 is 16 residues long. Germline-derived CDR1 and CDR2 are ENHRY and SYGVKD. The CDR3 protein is CAISEQGTSDTGELFF. Here the CDR3 DNA reads TGTGCCATCAGTGAACAAGGGACTAGCGACACCGGGGAGCTGTTTTTT.

This chain uses TRBV7-8 with TRBJ1-5, with 7 bases that match TRBD1. This CDR3 region has 12 residues. V lost 1 base, J lost 9 bases, and 0 bases stayed unmatched. The germline V gene encodes CDR1 SGHVS and CDR2 FQNEAQ. Here the CDR3 reads CASSLDRGPQHF. CDR3 DNA sequence: TGTGCCAGCAGCTTAGACAGGGGGCCCCAGCATTTT.